Listed below are T cell receptor beta chains from one sample, sequenced in a study of cytomegalovirus exposure and HLA in healthy donors. The method was immunoSEQ multiplex PCR; TCRdb's version includes in-frame clones alone and lacks a portion of them. This table holds about 120,000 clones, approximately 80% found once. The sample was PBMCs. These receptors all come from a woman aged 40 to 55 in good health and CMV-seropositive. The CDR3 runs from the conserved cysteine through the conserved F or W. Each record gives: J gene, V gene, D gene, CDR3 protein. D genes are given only for firm matches.

J: TRBJ2-4; V: TRBV2; D: NA; CDR3: CASSDMGDIQYF
J: TRBJ1-1; V: TRBV4-2; D: TRBD1; CDR3: CASSRETGSSTEAFF
J: TRBJ1-2; V: TRBV10-3; D: TRBD1; CDR3: CAISGTGTGWTYGYTF
J: TRBJ1-2; V: TRBV6-1; D: NA; CDR3: CASVYASGAYGYTF
J: TRBJ2-1; V: TRBV29-1; D: TRBD1; CDR3: CSGQGARDPYNEQFF
J: TRBJ1-2; V: TRBV25-1; D: NA; CDR3: CASSGVSKGDYGYTF
J: TRBJ2-3; V: TRBV7-2; D: TRBD2; CDR3: CASSRGTSGSTDTQYF
J: TRBJ1-2; V: TRBV7-8; D: NA; CDR3: CASSLDGSLYGYTF
J: TRBJ1-1; V: TRBV6-5; D: TRBD1; CDR3: CASSFSQGATEAFF
J: TRBJ1-2; V: TRBV5-1; D: NA; CDR3: CASSPDTSYGYTF
J: TRBJ2-5; V: TRBV6-1; D: TRBD2; CDR3: CATDPGLAGETQYF
J: TRBJ2-5; V: TRBV11-2; D: NA; CDR3: CASSPGERETQYF
J: TRBJ1-1; V: TRBV19; D: TRBD1; CDR3: CASSLTGDTEAFF
J: TRBJ2-7; V: TRBV10-3; D: TRBD1; CDR3: CAIDRAQYF
J: TRBJ2-7; V: TRBV7-9; D: NA; CDR3: CASSLSQRYEQYF
J: TRBJ2-3; V: TRBV5-1; D: NA; CDR3: CASSSPGDHPLTDTQYF
J: TRBJ1-1; V: TRBV2; D: NA; CDR3: CASSVVAGTTEAFF
J: TRBJ1-1; V: TRBV5-1; D: NA; CDR3: CASSLASGWHTEAFF
J: TRBJ1-4; V: TRBV27; D: NA; CDR3: CASSLDMVGGKLFF